This paragraph reports one TCR beta chain. Its target is unknown. Clones were read by immunoSEQ multiplex PCR, and TCRdb kept only the in-frame ones, dropping some. The repertoire holds about 43,000 clones, 65% to 75% seen once, with 23% in the top ten. This sample was included in a study of radiotherapy plus CTLA-4 blockade in lung cancer. Overall study findings and caveats: Together with interferon-beta, which increased in serum after radiation, early dynamic changes in blood T cell clones were reportedly the best predictors of response. Once radiotherapy plus ipilimumab had been given, TCR clones derived from tumor expanded in blood.

Chemo-refractory metastatic non-small-cell lung cancer patients underwent focal radiation alongside CTLA-4 blockade with ipilimumab. This sequence originates from a human donor with non-small cell lung cancer who had a partial response to radiotherapy plus ipilimumab. This specimen consisted of peripheral blood, obtained from a patient treated with radiotherapy plus ipilimumab.

CDR3 nucleotide sequence: TGTGCCAGCAGCTTGGCCATGGCAGGGGATGGCTACACCTTC. This encodes CASSLAMAGDGYTF. The gene calls are TRBV5-6 and TRBJ1-2, with a possible D match to TRBD1 (6 bases). This CDR3 is built from 14 residues. Trimming took off 0 bases at V and 6 bases at J, with 12 bases between the two ends. The germline CDR1 and CDR2 sequences are SGHDT and YYEEEE. Looking up the rest from reference TRBV5-6 and TRBJ1-2 gives the full variable domain: DAGVTQSPTHLIKTRGQQVTLRCSPKSGHDTVSWYQQALGQGPQFIFQYYEEEERQRGNFPDRFSGHQFPNYSSELNVNALLLGDSALYLCASSLAMAGDGYTFGSGTRLTVV.